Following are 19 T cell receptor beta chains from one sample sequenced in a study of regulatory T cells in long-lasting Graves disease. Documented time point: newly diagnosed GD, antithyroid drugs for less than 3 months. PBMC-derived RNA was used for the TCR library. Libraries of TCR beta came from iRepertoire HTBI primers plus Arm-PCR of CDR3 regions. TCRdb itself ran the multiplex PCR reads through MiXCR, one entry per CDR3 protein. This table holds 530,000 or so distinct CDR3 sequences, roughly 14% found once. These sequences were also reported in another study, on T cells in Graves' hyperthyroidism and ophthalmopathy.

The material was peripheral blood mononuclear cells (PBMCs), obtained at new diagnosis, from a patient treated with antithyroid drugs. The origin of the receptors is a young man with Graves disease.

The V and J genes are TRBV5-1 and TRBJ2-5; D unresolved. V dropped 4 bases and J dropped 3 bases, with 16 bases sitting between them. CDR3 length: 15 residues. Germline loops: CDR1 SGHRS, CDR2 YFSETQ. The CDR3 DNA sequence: TGCGCCAGCAGCCCCCGAGGAGTTGTAAAAGAGACCCAGTACTTC. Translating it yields CASSPRGVVKETQYF.

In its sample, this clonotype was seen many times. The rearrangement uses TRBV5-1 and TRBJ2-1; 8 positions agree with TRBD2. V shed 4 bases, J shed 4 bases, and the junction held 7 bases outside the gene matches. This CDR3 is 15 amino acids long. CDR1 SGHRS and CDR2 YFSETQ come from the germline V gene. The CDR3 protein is CASSPSGSQYNEQFF. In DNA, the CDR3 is TGCGCCAGCAGCCCAAGCGGGAGCCAATACAATGAGCAGTTCTTC.

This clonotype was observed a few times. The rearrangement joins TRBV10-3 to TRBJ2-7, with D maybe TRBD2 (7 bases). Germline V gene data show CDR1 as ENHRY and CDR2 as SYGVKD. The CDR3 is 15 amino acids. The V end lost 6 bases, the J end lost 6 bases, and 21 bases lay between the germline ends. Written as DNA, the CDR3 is TGTGCCATCAGGGGAGGGGGGCGGGCTACCACCGAGCAGTACTTC. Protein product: CAIRGGGRATTEQYF.

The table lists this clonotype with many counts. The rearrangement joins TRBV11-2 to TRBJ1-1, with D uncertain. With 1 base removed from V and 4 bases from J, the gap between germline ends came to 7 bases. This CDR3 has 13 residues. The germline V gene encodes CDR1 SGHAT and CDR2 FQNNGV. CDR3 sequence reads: CASSLVTGTEAFF. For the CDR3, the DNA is TGTGCCAGCAGCTTAGTAACGGGCACTGAAGCTTTCTTT.

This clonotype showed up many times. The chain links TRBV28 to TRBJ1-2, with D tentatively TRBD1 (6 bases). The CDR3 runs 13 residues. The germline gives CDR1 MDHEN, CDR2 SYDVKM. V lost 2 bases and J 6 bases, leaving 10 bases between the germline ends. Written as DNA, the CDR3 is TGTGCCAGCAGTTTACCGAGGGGGGATGGCTACACCTTC. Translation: CASSLPRGDGYTF.

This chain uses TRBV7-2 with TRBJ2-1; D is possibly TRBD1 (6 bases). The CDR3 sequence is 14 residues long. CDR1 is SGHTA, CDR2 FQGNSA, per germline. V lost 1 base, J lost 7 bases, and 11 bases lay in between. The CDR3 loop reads CASSLVDSVNEQFF. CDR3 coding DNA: TGTGCCAGCAGCTTAGTGGACAGCGTGAATGAGCAGTTCTTC.

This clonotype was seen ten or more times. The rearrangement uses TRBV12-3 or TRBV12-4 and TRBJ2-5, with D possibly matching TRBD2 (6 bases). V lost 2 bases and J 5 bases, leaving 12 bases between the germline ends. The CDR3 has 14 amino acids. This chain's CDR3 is CASSLMGEVETQYF. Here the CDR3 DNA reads TGTGCCAGCAGTTTAATGGGGGAGGTGGAGACCCAGTACTTC.

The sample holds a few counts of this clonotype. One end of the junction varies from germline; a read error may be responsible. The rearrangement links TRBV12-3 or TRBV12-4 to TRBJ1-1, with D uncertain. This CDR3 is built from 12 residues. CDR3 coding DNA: TGTGCCGGCAGTTTAGGGAACACTGAAGCTTTCTTT. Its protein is CAGSLGNTEAFF.

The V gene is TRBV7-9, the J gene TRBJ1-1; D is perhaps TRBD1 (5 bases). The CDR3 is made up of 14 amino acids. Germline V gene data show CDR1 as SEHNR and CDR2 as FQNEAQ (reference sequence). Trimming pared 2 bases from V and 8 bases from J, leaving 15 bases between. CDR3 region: CASSLPDVRGEAFF. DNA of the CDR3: TGTGCCAGCAGCTTACCTGACGTGAGGGGCGAAGCTTTCTTT.

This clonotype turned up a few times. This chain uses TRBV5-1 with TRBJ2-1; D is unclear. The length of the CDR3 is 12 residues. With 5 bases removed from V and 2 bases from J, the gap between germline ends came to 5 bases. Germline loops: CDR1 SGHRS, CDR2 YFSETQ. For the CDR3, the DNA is TGCGCCAGCAGGGACCCCTACAATGAGCAGTTCTTC. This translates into CASRDPYNEQFF.

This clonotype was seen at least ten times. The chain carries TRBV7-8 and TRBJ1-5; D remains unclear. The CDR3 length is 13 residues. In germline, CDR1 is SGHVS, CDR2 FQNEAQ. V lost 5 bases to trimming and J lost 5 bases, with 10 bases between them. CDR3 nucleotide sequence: TGTGCCAGCAGCATAATGAGGGATCAGCCCCAGCATTTT. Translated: CASSIMRDQPQHF.

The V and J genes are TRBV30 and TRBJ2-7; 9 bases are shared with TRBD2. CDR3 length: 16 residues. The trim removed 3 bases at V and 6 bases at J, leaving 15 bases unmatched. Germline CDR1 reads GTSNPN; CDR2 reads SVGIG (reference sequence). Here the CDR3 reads CAWRTGSGLALVEQYF. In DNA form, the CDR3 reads TGTGCCTGGAGGACTGGCTCGGGACTAGCTCTGGTCGAGCAGTACTTC.

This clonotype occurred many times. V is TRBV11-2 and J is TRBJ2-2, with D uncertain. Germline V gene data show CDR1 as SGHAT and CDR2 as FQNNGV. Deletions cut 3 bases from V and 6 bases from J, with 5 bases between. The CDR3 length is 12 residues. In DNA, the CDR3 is TGTGCCAGCAGCTTGTACCCCGGGGAGCTGTTTTTT. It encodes CASSLYPGELFF.

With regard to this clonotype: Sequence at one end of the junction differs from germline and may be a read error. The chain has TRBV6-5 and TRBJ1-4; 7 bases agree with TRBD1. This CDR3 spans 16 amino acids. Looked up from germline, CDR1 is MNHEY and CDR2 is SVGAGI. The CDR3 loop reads CASSSKPTGSREKLVF. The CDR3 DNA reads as TGTGCCAGCAGTTCCAAACCGACAGGGTCCCGTGAAAAACTGGTTTTT.

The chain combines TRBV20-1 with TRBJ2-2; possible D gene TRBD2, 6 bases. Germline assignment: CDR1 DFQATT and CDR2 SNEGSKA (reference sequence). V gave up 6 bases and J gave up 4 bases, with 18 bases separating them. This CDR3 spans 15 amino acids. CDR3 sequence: CSAPAGSHSTGELFF. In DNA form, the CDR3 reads TGCAGTGCCCCCGCCGGGAGTCATAGCACCGGGGAGCTGTTTTTT.

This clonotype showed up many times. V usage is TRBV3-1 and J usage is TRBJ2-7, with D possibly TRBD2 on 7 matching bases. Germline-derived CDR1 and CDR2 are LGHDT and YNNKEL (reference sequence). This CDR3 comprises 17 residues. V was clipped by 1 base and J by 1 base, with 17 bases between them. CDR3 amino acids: CASSQGSGGFASYEQYF. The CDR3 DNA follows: TGTGCCAGCAGCCAAGGATCGGGGGGCTTCGCTTCCTACGAGCAGTACTTC.

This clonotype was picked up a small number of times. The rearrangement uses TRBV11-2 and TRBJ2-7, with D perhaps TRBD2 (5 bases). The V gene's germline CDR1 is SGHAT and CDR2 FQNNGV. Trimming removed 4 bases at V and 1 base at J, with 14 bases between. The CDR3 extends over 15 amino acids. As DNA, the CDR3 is TGTGCCAGCAGCTCCAGTCCCGGGGTTTCCTACGAGCAGTACTTC. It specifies CASSSSPGVSYEQYF.

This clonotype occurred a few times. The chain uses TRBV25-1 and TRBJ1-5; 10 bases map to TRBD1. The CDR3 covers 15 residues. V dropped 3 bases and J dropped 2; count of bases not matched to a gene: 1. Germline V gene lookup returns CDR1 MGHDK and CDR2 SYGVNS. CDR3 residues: CASSDGTGGNQPQHF. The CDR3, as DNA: TGTGCCAGCAGTGATGGGACAGGGGGCAATCAGCCCCAGCATTTT.

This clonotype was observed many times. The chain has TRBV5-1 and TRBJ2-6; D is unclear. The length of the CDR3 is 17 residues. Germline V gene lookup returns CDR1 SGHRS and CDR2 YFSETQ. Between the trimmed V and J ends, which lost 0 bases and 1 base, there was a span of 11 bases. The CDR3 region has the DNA TGCGCCAGCAGCTTGGTCGTGGTGGGGTCTGGGGCCAACGTCCTGACTTTC. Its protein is CASSLVVVGSGANVLTF.